The 23 T cell receptor beta chains listed next were all sequenced from one sample in a study of radiation and T cells in renal cell carcinoma. Here immunoSEQ multiplex PCR was the method, and the copy in TCRdb shows in-frame clones only, minus some. Of about 95,000 clones listed, 70% to 90% are singletons. Time point indicated: baseline pretreatment blood. Treatment given: 15 Gy SBRT to primary tumor, nephrectomy 4 weeks later. Sequencing used blood, obtained from a patient whose treatment included radiotherapy and nephrectomy. Receptor source: a man between 45 and 60 years old with renal cell carcinoma.

V and J are TRBV5-4 and TRBJ2-5, with D perhaps TRBD1 (5 bases). With 1 base removed from V and 4 bases from J, the gap between germline ends came to 8 bases. Germline values: CDR1 SGHNT, CDR2 YYREEE (reference sequence). This CDR3 has 13 amino acids. CDR3 nucleotide sequence: TGTGCCAGCAGCTTGAAAGGGGCAGAGACCCAGTACTTC. As protein: CASSLKGAETQYF.

This chain connects TRBV4-2 to TRBJ2-5; D could derive from TRBD1 or TRBD2 (6 bases each). V was pared by 1 base and J by 4 bases, with 19 bases between. The V gene's germline CDR1 is LGHNA and CDR2 YNFKEQ. This CDR3 has 17 residues. The CDR3 region has the DNA TGTGCCAGCAGCCAAGGGGGGGCAGCGGCCAACACAGAGACCCAGTACTTC. Residues: CASSQGGAAANTETQYF.

The genes are TRBV7-3 and TRBJ2-3; D assignment may be TRBD1 or TRBD2 (5 bases each). Trimming removed 2 bases from V and 0 bases from J, with 9 bases in between. CDR3 size: 15 residues. CDR1 and CDR2 from the germline V gene are SGHTA and FQGTGA. The CDR3 reads CASSLRGGSTDTQYF. For the CDR3, the DNA is TGTGCCAGCAGCTTACGGGGCGGGAGCACAGATACGCAGTATTTT.

The rearrangement links TRBV9 to TRBJ1-3; 8 bases are a match to TRBD1. The CDR3 is made up of 15 amino acids. From germline, CDR1 is SGDLS and CDR2 YYNGEE. The ends lost 2 bases at V and 2 bases at J; junction bases unmatched: 3. This chain's CDR3 is CASSVQDRAGNTIYF. CDR3 in DNA: TGTGCCAGCAGCGTTCAGGACAGGGCTGGAAACACCATATATTTT.

The chain recombines TRBV19 with TRBJ1-2; unclear D gene. V lost 6 bases to trimming and J lost 4 bases, with 18 bases between them. CDR1 and CDR2 (germline): LNHDA, SQIVND (reference sequence). The CDR3 sequence is 15 residues long. The CDR3 nucleotides read TGTGCCAGTAGGACCGGTTCCACCTATATCTATGGCTACACCTTC. Its translation is CASRTGSTYIYGYTF.

This chain connects TRBV28 to TRBJ1-2; D gene unclear. From germline, CDR1 is MDHEN and CDR2 SYDVKM. Trimming left V 2 bases short and J 6 bases short, with 7 bases between. This CDR3 contains 12 residues. CDR3 residues: CASSLGGHGYTF. The CDR3 bases are TGTGCCAGCAGTTTAGGCGGGCATGGCTACACCTTC.

The genes are TRBV4-3 and TRBJ1-2, with D perhaps TRBD1 (5 bases). V lost 0 bases and J lost 5, with 13 bases in between. CDR1 is LGHNA and CDR2 is YSLEER in the germline V gene. The CDR3 is 15 amino acids. DNA of the CDR3: TGCGCCAGCAGCCAAGACAGGGAGGTTGGGTATGGCTACACCTTC. This sequence encodes CASSQDREVGYGYTF.

This chain connects TRBV14 to TRBJ1-1; no reliable D call. The CDR3 is 13 amino acids. Germline V gives CDR1 SGHDN, CDR2 FVKESK. The V and J ends lost 4 bases and 3 bases respectively, with 9 bases between them. This CDR3 is CASSLQIYTEAFF. The DNA of the CDR3 is TGTGCCAGCAGCCTCCAAATTTACACTGAAGCTTTCTTT. Full variable domain (rest looked up from reference TRBV14 and TRBJ1-1): EAGVTQFPSHSVIEKGQTVTLRCDPISGHDNLYWYRRVMGKEIKFLLHFVKESKQDESGMPNNRFLAERTGGTYSTLKVQPAELEDSGVYFCASSLQIYTEAFFGQGTRLTVV.

J is TRBJ1-4 and V is TRBV6-1, with D unclear. Per germline, CDR1 MNHNS and CDR2 SASEGT. The ends were cut back, 6 bases at V and 7 bases at J, with 12 bases in the middle. This CDR3 comprises 13 residues. The CDR3 region has the DNA TGTGCCAGCAGCCCCTGGCGAGGTGAAAAACTGTTTTTT. Amino acid sequence: CASSPWRGEKLFF.

This clone came up once. The rearrangement uses TRBV7-2 and TRBJ2-3; D is unresolved. The V gene's germline CDR1 is SGHTA and CDR2 FQGNSA. The CDR3 covers 13 residues. The V gene lost 3 bases and the J gene lost 4 bases, with 8 bases spanning the gap. CDR3 amino acids: CASSFPGADTQYF. In DNA form, the CDR3 reads TGTGCCAGCAGCTTCCCTGGCGCAGATACGCAGTATTTT. Filled out from reference TRBV7-2 and TRBJ2-3, the complete variable domain reads GAGVSQSPSNKVTEKGKDVELRCDPISGHTALYWYRQSLGQGLEFLIYFQGNSAPDKSGLPSDRFSAERTGGSVSTLTIQRTQQEDSAVYLCASSFPGADTQYFGPGTRLTVL.

This clone was counted only a few times. The V call is TRBV28, the J call TRBJ1-2; D is unclear. Germline V gene data show CDR1 as MDHEN and CDR2 as SYDVKM. Trimming removed 2 bases from V and 4 bases from J, with 8 bases in between. This CDR3 is built from 13 residues. CDR3 loop: CASSLGDSYGYTF. The CDR3 DNA follows: TGTGCCAGCAGTTTAGGGGATAGCTATGGCTACACCTTC.

The chain joins TRBV6-1 to TRBJ1-5; D not resolved. V was cut by 0 bases and J by 1 base, with 7 bases left in between. The germline gives CDR1 MNHNS, CDR2 SASEGT. The CDR3 has 15 amino acids. Here the CDR3 reads CASSEALASNQPQHF. CDR3 coding DNA: TGTGCCAGCAGTGAAGCGCTTGCAAGCAATCAGCCCCAGCATTTT.

The chain has TRBV6-5 and TRBJ1-3; tentative D call: TRBD1 (5 bases). The CDR3 totals 14 residues. Trimming took 4 bases from V and 2 from J, leaving 9 bases between them. Germline V gene data show CDR1 as MNHEY and CDR2 as SVGAGI. CDR3 residues: CASSLSGTGNTIYF. The DNA for the CDR3 is TGTGCCAGCAGTTTGTCAGGGACTGGAAACACCATATATTTT.

The rearrangement joins TRBV6-6 to TRBJ1-1; possibly TRBD1 for D (5 bases). CDR1 is MNHNY and CDR2 is SVGAGI in the germline V gene (reference sequence). V lost 6 bases, J lost 6 bases, and 14 bases lay in between. This CDR3 is 13 amino acids long. The CDR3 bases are TGTGCCAGCAGCCTCCTAGGGGTGGCTGAAGCTTTCTTT. It yields the protein CASSLLGVAEAFF.

This chain connects TRBV13 to TRBJ2-1; 11 positions match TRBD2. This CDR3 has 17 amino acids. V shed 2 bases, J shed 2 bases, and the junction held 5 bases outside the gene matches. CDR1 and CDR2 (germline): PRHDT, FYEKMQ (reference sequence). This CDR3 reads CASSLTRLAGTYNEQFF. For the CDR3, the DNA is TGTGCCAGCAGCTTAACACGACTAGCGGGGACCTACAATGAGCAGTTCTTC.

The chain links TRBV4-1 to TRBJ2-1; D might be TRBD1 (5 bases). From germline, CDR1 is MGHRA and CDR2 YSYEKL. The CDR3 spans 14 residues. The germline V and J ends were trimmed by 4 bases and 8 bases, with 15 bases remaining between them. The CDR3 loop reads CASSPPTGGHEQFF. As DNA, the CDR3 is TGCGCCAGCAGCCCGCCAACAGGCGGCCATGAGCAGTTCTTC.

The chain has TRBV28 and TRBJ1-6; D is possibly TRBD1 (6 bases). There are 15 residues in the CDR3. V shed 8 bases and J shed 1 base, with 12 bases lying between them. The germline V gene has CDR1 MDHEN and CDR2 SYDVKM. The CDR3 reads CASSDTGSYNSPLHF. The CDR3 bases are TGTGCCAGCTCGGATACAGGGTCCTATAATTCACCCCTCCACTTT.

The chain recombines TRBV4-3 with TRBJ1-3; D gene ambiguous. The V gene's germline CDR1 is LGHNA and CDR2 YSLEER. V lost 3 bases, J lost 4 bases, and 13 bases lay in between. The CDR3 consists of 15 residues. The CDR3 DNA reads as TGCGCCAGCAGCCAGTCATCGACAAGAGGAAACACCATATATTTT. Translating it yields CASSQSSTRGNTIYF.

The V and J genes are TRBV9 and TRBJ2-3, with D possibly TRBD2 on 5 matching bases. Trimming shortened V by 0 bases and J by 5 bases, and 13 bases separated the two germline ends. Germline V gives CDR1 SGDLS, CDR2 YYNGEE. This CDR3 is built from 15 residues. DNA of the CDR3: TGTGCCAGCAGCGTAGGTGAAGGGAGAGTAGATACGCAGTATTTT. It yields the protein CASSVGEGRVDTQYF.

The V call is TRBV4-3, the J call TRBJ1-1; D unresolved. The germline gives CDR1 LGHNA, CDR2 YSLEER. Trimming removed 0 bases at V and 5 bases at J, with 10 bases between. This CDR3 has 14 amino acids. The CDR3 DNA is TGCGCCAGCAGCCAAGAGTGGGGTTGGACTGAAGCTTTCTTT. As protein: CASSQEWGWTEAFF.

This chain links TRBV30 with TRBJ2-3; D possibly matches TRBD1 or TRBD2 (5 bases each). V was cut by 4 bases and J by 2 bases, with 10 bases left in between. The CDR3 totals 13 residues. CDR1 is GTSNPN, CDR2 SVGIG, per germline (reference sequence). Here the CDR3 DNA reads TGTGCCTGGAACAGAGGGGCCACAGATACGCAGTATTTT. Translated: CAWNRGATDTQYF.

The chain links TRBV5-4 to TRBJ2-6, with a weak D call TRBD1 (6 bases). The CDR3 is 15 residues long. V shed 4 bases and J shed 3 bases, with 11 bases lying between them. Germline CDR1 reads SGHNT; CDR2 reads YYREEE (reference sequence). Here the CDR3 reads CASSRQGIGANVLTF. The CDR3 DNA reads as TGTGCCAGCAGCCGCCAGGGGATTGGGGCCAACGTCCTGACTTTC. Full variable domain (missing parts from reference TRBV5-4 and TRBJ2-6): ETGVTQSPTHLIKTRGQQVTLRCSSQSGHNTVSWYQQALGQGPQFIFQYYREEENGRGNFPPRFSGLQFPNYSSELNVNALELDDSALYLCASSRQGIGANVLTFGAGSRLTVL.

The gene calls are TRBV30 and TRBJ2-7; D is perhaps TRBD2 (5 bases). Trimming removed 2 bases from V and 6 bases from J, with 14 bases in between. Germline V gives CDR1 GTSNPN, CDR2 SVGIG (reference sequence). This CDR3 has 13 amino acids. CDR3 DNA sequence: TGTGCCTGGAGTAAGGAGGTTTTGGGCGAGCAGTACTTC. Translation: CAWSKEVLGEQYF.